The 23 T cell receptor beta chains presented below share a single source sample, sequenced in a study of blood T cell repertoires in COVID-19. The data were produced by immunoSEQ multiplex PCR, yet TCRdb's version contains in-frame clones alone and is incomplete. The sample contains 95,000 to 110,000 clones, approximately 80% of which appear only once. The specimen sequenced was peripheral blood. The source of these receptors is a human donor in a cohort sampled during active COVID-19.

This clone was seen a handful of times. The rearrangement uses TRBV6-5 and TRBJ1-5; 7 bases map to TRBD1. The length of the CDR3 is 15 residues. V was clipped by 6 bases and J by 7 bases; unmatched bases: 12. The V gene's germline CDR1 is MNHEY and CDR2 SVGAGI. The CDR3 protein is CASSKTGQQGQPQHF. DNA for the CDR3: TGTGCCAGCAGCAAGACAGGGCAGCAAGGGCAGCCCCAGCATTTT.

This chain uses TRBV9 with TRBJ2-1, with 9 bases aligning to TRBD2. The CDR3 is 16 amino acids. J gave up 6 bases and V 3 bases, and 10 bases lay outside the gene matches. Germline V gene sequence: CDR1 SGDLS, CDR2 YYNGEE. CDR3 bases: TGTGCCAGCAGCGCTACCGGGACTAGCTTCCCCAATGAGCAGTTCTTC. Translated, it gives CASSATGTSFPNEQFF.

This clone was detected only once. The rearrangement joins TRBV3-1 (or the pseudogene TRBV3-2) to TRBJ1-4, with a tentative D call TRBD1 (6 bases). Germline-derived CDR1 and CDR2 are LGHDT and YNNKEL (reference sequence). This CDR3 contains 16 residues. V lost 2 bases, J lost 8 bases, and 18 bases lay in between. The DNA for the CDR3 is TGTGCCAGCAGCCAAAAGACAGGACAACTATCCGAAAAACTGTTTTTT. Translated: CASSQKTGQLSEKLFF.

The chain links TRBV5-4 to TRBJ2-1; 7 bases are a match to TRBD2. From germline, CDR1 is SGHNT and CDR2 YYREEE (reference sequence). V shed 2 bases and J 5 bases; nucleotides not matched to a gene: 16. The CDR3 runs to 18 residues. CDR3: CASSLGIERGGGHNEQFF. CDR3 nucleotide sequence: TGTGCCAGCAGCTTAGGGATCGAGCGCGGGGGAGGACACAATGAGCAGTTCTTC.

The chain recombines TRBV4-2 with TRBJ2-1; 8 bases are a match to TRBD2. The germline gives CDR1 LGHNA, CDR2 YNFKEQ. Trimming took 4 bases from V and 4 from J; bases not matched to a gene: 15. This CDR3 is 18 amino acids long. The CDR3 spells CASSRAVGGGGKYNEQFF. The CDR3, as DNA: TGTGCCAGCAGCCGCGCCGTGGGGGGCGGGGGGAAGTACAATGAGCAGTTCTTC.

Concerning this clone: At the DNA level, this CDR3 is encoded by other sequences in the same sample as well. The chain uses TRBV9 and TRBJ2-4; D is perhaps TRBD2 (6 bases). Trimming removed 2 bases at V and 2 bases at J, with 8 bases between. Germline loops: CDR1 SGDLS, CDR2 YYNGEE. There are 14 residues in the CDR3. CDR3 amino acids: CASSVGGTKNIQYF. CDR3 bases: TGTGCCAGCAGCGTGGGGGGAACCAAAAACATTCAGTACTTC.

The rearrangement links TRBV28 to TRBJ1-6; 7 nucleotides agree with TRBD1. The CDR3 is 18 amino acids. In germline, CDR1 is MDHEN, CDR2 SYDVKM. Trimming at V came to 5 bases and at J to 0 bases, leaving 10 bases not matched to a gene. The CDR3 protein is CASSPAGQFSSYNSPLHF. The CDR3 nucleotides are TGTGCCAGCAGTCCGGCGGGACAGTTCAGCTCCTATAATTCACCCCTCCACTTT.

The V gene is TRBV19, the J gene TRBJ2-2, with D unclear. Germline values: CDR1 LNHDA, CDR2 SQIVND (reference sequence). Trimming took off 3 bases at V and 1 base at J, with 3 bases between the two ends. CDR3 length: 13 residues. The CDR3 DNA reads as TGTGCCAGTAGTATTAAGAACACCGGGGAGCTGTTTTTT. Translated: CASSIKNTGELFF.

A few counts support this clone. This chain connects TRBV18 to TRBJ2-1, with D perhaps TRBD1 (6 bases). Germline-derived CDR1 and CDR2 are KGHSH and LQKENI. CDR3 length: 19 amino acids. V lost 1 base to trimming and J lost 6 bases, with 25 bases between them. CDR3 sequence reads: CASSPRSLNSGQISNEQFF. Written as DNA, the CDR3 is TGTGCCAGCTCACCACGCTCCCTTAACTCGGGACAAATAAGCAATGAGCAGTTCTTC.

The chain joins TRBV18 to TRBJ2-4; TRBD1 matches 8 bases. CDR1 is KGHSH and CDR2 is LQKENI in the germline V gene. The CDR3 sequence is 19 residues long. The junction had 10 bases not matched to a gene; V was cut back by 0 bases and J by 0 bases. This CDR3 is CASSPPLGSGGRAKNIQYF. In nucleotides, the CDR3 is TGTGCCAGCTCACCACCCCTCGGGTCAGGGGGCAGAGCCAAAAACATTCAGTACTTC.

V usage is TRBV7-2 and J usage is TRBJ2-7; the D gene is possibly TRBD2 (5 bases). The CDR3 totals 13 residues. Trimming took 8 bases from V and 4 from J, leaving 15 bases between them. Germline lookup yields CDR1 SGHTA and CDR2 FQGNSA. The CDR3 loop is CASSLEVSYEQYF. In DNA, the CDR3 is TGTGCCAGCTCCTTGGAGGTCTCGTACGAGCAGTACTTC.

The chain is built from TRBV12-5 and TRBJ2-1; 12 bases agree with TRBD2. The CDR3 length is 18 residues. V trimming: 6 bases; J trimming: 8 bases; junction bases outside the gene matches: 17. The germline V gene encodes CDR1 LGHNT and CDR2 FRNRAP. The CDR3 here is CASGPGLAGLFIVDEQFF. In DNA, the CDR3 is TGTGCTAGTGGCCCAGGACTAGCGGGGCTCTTTATTGTGGATGAGCAGTTCTTC.

The genes are TRBV6-4 and TRBJ2-1; 7 bases are shared with TRBD1. The V gene end was trimmed by 9 bases and the J gene end by 0 bases; junction bases not matched to a gene: 8. The germline V gene encodes CDR1 MRHNA and CDR2 SNTAGT. The CDR3 is made up of 15 amino acids. CDR3 DNA: TGTGCCAGAGAACGTAGGGGGCGCTCCTACAATGAGCAGTTCTTC. Protein product: CARERRGRSYNEQFF.

This clone turned up a few times. The V and J genes are TRBV19 and TRBJ1-2; D unresolved. The germline V gene has CDR1 LNHDA and CDR2 SQIVND (reference sequence). The CDR3 extends over 13 amino acids. Deletions cut 3 bases from V and 2 bases from J, with 7 bases between. CDR3 loop: CASSIRQNYGYTF. The CDR3 DNA sequence: TGTGCCAGTAGTATCCGACAAAACTATGGCTACACCTTC.

The V call is TRBV23-1, the J call TRBJ1-2; tentatively, D is TRBD1 (5 bases). TRBV23-1 is known as an ORF, though its function is uncertain. The CDR3 spans 16 residues. The V end was cut by 4 bases, the J end by 3 bases, with 18 bases between. In nucleotides, the CDR3 is TGCGCCAGCAGTCCCTCTTTGGGGCCCCCTTACTATGGCTACACCTTC. Its protein product is CASSPSLGPPYYGYTF.

In its sample, this clone was seen once. The chain employs TRBV18 and TRBJ1-4, with TRBD1 matching 8 bases. V shed 3 bases and J 8 bases; nucleotides not matched to a gene: 11. This CDR3 spans 16 amino acids. The germline V gene encodes CDR1 KGHSH and CDR2 LQKENI. DNA of the CDR3: TGTGCCAGCTCACCTCAGCAGACAGGGGCGAGGGAAAAACTGTTTTTT. This encodes CASSPQQTGAREKLFF. The whole variable domain, remainder taken from reference TRBV18 and TRBJ1-4, is NAGVMQNPRHLVRRRGQEARLRCSPMKGHSHVYWYRQLPEEGLKFMVYLQKENIIDESGMPKERFSAEFPKEGPSILRIQQVVRGDSAAYFCASSPQQTGAREKLFFGSGTQLSVL.

V is TRBV27 and J is TRBJ1-2, with D tentatively TRBD1 (6 bases). Trimming shortened V by 5 bases and J by 4 bases, and 20 bases separated the two germline ends. Germline V gene sequence: CDR1 MNHEY, CDR2 SMNVEV (reference sequence). The CDR3 runs 16 residues. The CDR3 sequence: CASSPIQSLTGYGYTF. CDR3 DNA sequence: TGTGCCAGCAGTCCTATCCAGTCCTTGACAGGCTATGGCTACACCTTC.

V is TRBV5-1 and J is TRBJ1-2; 7 bases are shared with TRBD1. Trimming cost V 2 bases and J 0 bases; bases outside gene matches: 10. The CDR3 totals 17 residues. The germline V gene encodes CDR1 SGHRS and CDR2 YFSETQ. CDR3 protein: CASSFGTGEPTNYGYTF. The DNA of the CDR3 is TGCGCCAGCAGCTTCGGAACAGGGGAACCAACTAACTATGGCTACACCTTC.

V usage is TRBV7-8 and J usage is TRBJ1-2; D ambiguous. The germline V and J ends were trimmed by 3 bases and 0 bases, with 5 bases remaining between them. Germline-derived CDR1 and CDR2 are SGHVS and FQNEAQ. The CDR3 is made up of 13 amino acids. CDR3 protein: CASSLSPNYGYTF. The CDR3 nucleotides read TGTGCCAGCAGCTTGAGCCCTAACTATGGCTACACCTTC.

V gene TRBV28 combines with J gene TRBJ1-1; D remains ambiguous. V lost 6 bases and J 2 bases, leaving 10 bases between the germline ends. Germline CDR1 and CDR2: MDHEN and SYDVKM. This CDR3 region has 13 residues. This CDR3 reads CASRHTANTEAFF. The CDR3 DNA follows: TGTGCCAGCAGACACACAGCTAACACTGAAGCTTTCTTT. The whole variable domain, filled in from reference TRBV28 and TRBJ1-1, reads DVKVTQSSRYLVKRTGEKVFLECVQDMDHENMFWYRQDPGLGLRLIYFSYDVKMKEKGDIPEGYSVSREKKERFSLILESASTNQTSMYLCASRHTANTEAFFGQGTRLTVV.

The genes are TRBV5-1 and TRBJ1-2, with 9 bases aligning to TRBD1. From germline, CDR1 is SGHRS and CDR2 YFSETQ. Germline trimming cut 7 bases from V and 3 bases from J; bases unmatched to any gene: 10. The CDR3 extends over 15 amino acids. In nucleotides, the CDR3 is TGCGCCAGCCACCCAACAGGGGGCTCGGACTATGGCTACACCTTC. It encodes CASHPTGGSDYGYTF.

The chain uses TRBV2 and TRBJ2-7, with a weak D call TRBD1 (6 bases). V was shortened by 2 bases and J by 4 bases, with 15 bases between the two germline ends. The V gene's germline CDR1 is SNHLY and CDR2 FYNNEI. This CDR3 contains 15 residues. The CDR3 reads CASSEFRQGPYEQYF. The DNA of the CDR3 is TGTGCCAGCAGTGAATTTCGTCAGGGGCCGTACGAGCAGTACTTC.

V gene TRBV2 combines with J gene TRBJ2-3; no clear D gene. V was clipped by 7 bases and J by 1 base, with 12 bases between them. The CDR3 runs 14 residues. Germline V lookup: CDR1 SNHLY, CDR2 FYNNEI. DNA for the CDR3: TGTGCCAGCACCCCTAGTGTTCGCACAGATACGCAGTATTTT. It yields the protein CASTPSVRTDTQYF.